The 25 T cell receptor beta chains below were found in one sample sequenced in a study of blood T cells in healthy people across ages. Together with a sample-barcoded 5' primer, a J-beta primer mix was included in a second PCR lasting about 6 to 11 cycles. Using its own MiXCR run on the 5' RACE reads, TCRdb lists one record per CDR3 protein. The sample has about 1.4 million distinct CDR3 sequences; approximately 59% are singletons. The source material was blood. The receptor set was obtained from a man aged 18 to 29 in good health.

The V call is TRBV20-1, the J call TRBJ2-3, with 11 bases matching TRBD2. V was pared by 4 bases and J by 3 bases, with 6 bases of the junction left unmatched. The germline CDR1 and CDR2 sequences are DFQATT and SNEGSKA (reference sequence). This CDR3 has 15 residues. The CDR3 DNA follows: TGCAGTGCTAACCCTAGCGGGGGGAGAACAGATACGCAGTATTTT. This sequence encodes CSANPSGGRTDTQYF.

The chain carries TRBV7-2 and TRBJ2-7, with 7 bases fitting TRBD1. Germline V gives CDR1 SGHTA, CDR2 FQGNSA. V shed 7 bases and J 0 bases; nucleotides not matched to a gene: 9. CDR3 length: 15 amino acids. CDR3 sequence reads: CASIYTRDSSYEQYF. CDR3 nucleotides: TGTGCCAGCATCTACACCAGGGACAGCTCCTACGAGCAGTACTTC.

This chain connects TRBV27 to TRBJ1-1; D not resolved. CDR1 and CDR2 from the germline V gene are MNHEY and SMNVEV (reference sequence). Trimming pared 4 bases from V and 1 base from J, leaving 10 bases between. The CDR3 loop spans 14 amino acids. The CDR3, as DNA: TGTGCCAGCAGTTCTTTAACGGGGAACACTGAAGCTTTCTTT. Residues: CASSSLTGNTEAFF.

This clonotype appeared a few times. The chain links TRBV5-1 to TRBJ1-1, with D possibly matching TRBD1 (5 bases). Germline CDR1 SGHRS, CDR2 YFSETQ. This CDR3 contains 14 residues. V gave up 0 bases and J gave up 5 bases, with 11 bases separating them. This CDR3 reads CASSLVQEDTEAFF. The CDR3 DNA is TGCGCCAGCAGCTTGGTACAGGAAGATACTGAAGCTTTCTTT.

This clonotype has only a few counts. This sequence joins TRBV29-1 and TRBJ1-1; D remains unclear. CDR1 is SQVTM, CDR2 ANQGSEA, per germline. V was trimmed by 3 bases and J by 8 bases, leaving 7 bases between them. The CDR3 covers 10 residues. The CDR3 is CSVEGGEAFF. DNA for the CDR3: TGCAGCGTTGAGGGTGGAGAAGCTTTCTTT.

The V gene is TRBV12-3 or TRBV12-4, the J gene TRBJ1-4, with TRBD1 matching over 7 bases. Trimming at V came to 5 bases and at J to 8 bases, leaving 11 bases not matched to a gene. This CDR3 contains 15 residues. The CDR3 spells CASSGGQFFYEKLFF. CDR3 coding DNA: TGTGCCAGCAGTGGGGGACAGTTTTTTTACGAAAAACTGTTTTTT.

CDR3 sequence (DNA): TGCAGCGCCAGGGGAACAGGGACCTCTGGGGCCAACGTCCTGACTTTC. Translation gives CSARGTGTSGANVLTF. The chain recombines TRBV29-1 with TRBJ2-6; the D gene is possibly TRBD1 (6 bases). V lost 7 bases and J lost 0, with 16 bases in between. The CDR3 length is 16 residues. Germline assignment: CDR1 SQVTM and CDR2 ANQGSEA.

The chain combines TRBV5-1 with TRBJ2-2, with D perhaps TRBD2 (6 bases). Germline CDR1 reads SGHRS; CDR2 reads YFSETQ. Deletions cut 5 bases from V and 2 bases from J, with 16 bases between. The CDR3 is 16 amino acids. The CDR3 region has the DNA TGCGCCAGCAGACTTACTAGCCATCCTAACACCGGGGAGCTGTTTTTT. Protein: CASRLTSHPNTGELFF.

This clonotype was seen more than once but under ten times. The genes are TRBV5-1 and TRBJ2-5; D tentatively reads TRBD1 or TRBD2 (5 bases each). CDR3 size: 15 residues. V was cut by 0 bases and J by 1 base, with 10 bases left in between. Germline assignment: CDR1 SGHRS and CDR2 YFSETQ. CDR3 DNA: TGCGCCAGCAGCTTGGATCGGGGCACCCAAGAGACCCAGTACTTC. It is translated as CASSLDRGTQETQYF.

The count of this clonotype is one. One junction end disagrees with the germline gene, perhaps due to a read error. The CDR3 region has the DNA TGTGCCAACAGTCAAGGGACGTACAATCAGCCCCAGCATTTT. This codes for CANSQGTYNQPQHF. The chain combines TRBV6-2 or TRBV6-3 with TRBJ1-5, with D possibly being TRBD1 (5 bases). Germline assignment: CDR1 MNHEY and CDR2 SVGEGT. The CDR3 totals 14 residues.

The chain links TRBV10-3 to TRBJ2-1; either TRBD1 or TRBD2 may fit D (5 bases each). The V gene's germline CDR1 is ENHRY and CDR2 SYGVKD. The CDR3 is 12 residues long. V dropped 8 bases and J dropped 5 bases, with 10 bases sitting between them. In DNA, the CDR3 is TGTGCCATCGGGGGTAACGACAATGAGCAGTTCTTC. Translation gives CAIGGNDNEQFF.

The rearrangement joins TRBV2 to TRBJ1-4; D not resolved. This CDR3 has 13 amino acids. V shed 4 bases and J shed 7 bases, with 10 bases lying between them. The V gene's germline CDR1 is SNHLY and CDR2 FYNNEI. CDR3 region: CASSAEIGEKLFF. The DNA for the CDR3 is TGTGCCAGCAGTGCGGAGATCGGTGAAAAACTGTTTTTT.

J is TRBJ2-1 and V is TRBV7-2, with 12 bases lining up with TRBD2. CDR3 length equals 16 residues. J gave up 4 bases and V 5 bases, and 6 bases lay outside the gene matches. From germline, CDR1 is SGHTA and CDR2 FQGNSA. The CDR3 here is CASSAQLAGGYNEQFF. CDR3 nucleotide sequence: TGTGCCAGCAGCGCCCAACTAGCGGGGGGTTACAATGAGCAGTTCTTC.

The chain joins TRBV3-1 to TRBJ2-3, with unresolved D. This CDR3 is built from 14 residues. The V end lost 0 bases, the J end lost 6 bases, and 10 bases lay between the germline ends. Germline lookup yields CDR1 LGHDT and CDR2 YNNKEL (reference sequence). The CDR3 region is CASSQEHRVDTQYF. In nucleotides, the CDR3 is TGTGCCAGCAGCCAAGAGCACCGGGTGGATACGCAGTATTTT.

This chain joins TRBV12-3 or TRBV12-4 and TRBJ2-4; D is uncertain. V was trimmed by 7 bases and J by 6 bases, leaving 10 bases between them. The CDR3 has 12 amino acids. The DNA for the CDR3 is TGTGCCAGCACCCTTTCCCCAAACATTCAGTACTTC. Its translation is CASTLSPNIQYF.

The CDR3 nucleotides are TGCAGTGCTAGAGATGATCCCAACAATGAAAAACTGTTTTTT. Translating gives CSARDDPNNEKLFF. V and J are TRBV20-1 and TRBJ1-4, with unresolved D. Per germline, CDR1 DFQATT and CDR2 SNEGSKA (reference sequence). This CDR3 is 14 amino acids long. Deletions cut 0 bases from V and 5 bases from J, with 10 bases between.

This chain joins TRBV9 and TRBJ2-3; D is ambiguous. Germline CDR1 is SGDLS and CDR2 is YYNGEE. Trimming removed 1 base from V and 4 bases from J, with 4 bases in between. The CDR3 covers 12 residues. Here the CDR3 reads CASSVHSDTQYF. CDR3 DNA: TGTGCCAGCAGCGTACATTCAGATACGCAGTATTTT.

CDR3 sequence (DNA): TGTGCCAGCAGTGAGGACGGGCTCTTCTCTGGAAACACCATATATTTT. Its translation is CASSEDGLFSGNTIYF. The chain uses TRBV2 and TRBJ1-3, with D unclear. Germline V lookup: CDR1 SNHLY, CDR2 FYNNEI. Trimming removed 3 bases from V and 0 bases from J, with 12 bases in between. This CDR3 spans 16 amino acids.

This clonotype was seen many times. The V and J genes are TRBV20-1 and TRBJ2-7; 8 bases fit TRBD2. Germline assignment: CDR1 DFQATT and CDR2 SNEGSKA (reference sequence). The ends lost 3 bases at V and 3 bases at J; junction bases unmatched: 7. The CDR3 covers 14 residues. Here the CDR3 reads CSASEGLEFYEQYF. As DNA, the CDR3 is TGCAGTGCTAGCGAGGGACTAGAGTTCTACGAGCAGTACTTC.

The rearrangement links TRBV29-1 to TRBJ2-7; 10 bases map to TRBD2. The CDR3 extends over 16 amino acids. With V trimmed by 2 bases and J by 3 bases, 10 bases remained unmatched. CDR1 SQVTM and CDR2 ANQGSEA come from the germline V gene. This chain's CDR3 is CSVEYPSGGAGYEQYF. CDR3 DNA sequence: TGCAGCGTTGAATACCCTAGCGGGGGAGCTGGCTACGAGCAGTACTTC.

This chain connects TRBV7-2 to TRBJ2-7; 8 nucleotides align to TRBD1. The CDR3 has 16 amino acids. V lost 1 base, J lost 2 bases, and 7 bases stayed unmatched. Germline CDR1 reads SGHTA; CDR2 reads FQGNSA. CDR3 nucleotide sequence: TGTGCCAGCAGCTTAGATGGACAGGGATTTCCCTACGAGCAGTACTTC. This encodes CASSLDGQGFPYEQYF.

Only a few counts were recorded for this clonotype. V gene TRBV5-1 combines with J gene TRBJ2-7, with 10 bases lining up with TRBD2. CDR1 and CDR2 from the germline V gene are SGHRS and YFSETQ. The CDR3 consists of 15 residues. The V and J ends lost 4 bases and 6 bases, in that order; junction bases with no gene match: 10. The CDR3 is CASSQGLANRGEQYF. CDR3 bases: TGCGCCAGCAGCCAGGGACTAGCGAACAGGGGCGAGCAGTACTTC.

The rearrangement uses TRBV9 and TRBJ2-5, with D perhaps TRBD1 or TRBD2 (6 bases each). Trimming cost V 4 bases and J 1 base, with 20 bases left between them. From germline, CDR1 is SGDLS and CDR2 YYNGEE. This CDR3 region has 17 residues. Here the CDR3 DNA reads TGTGCCAGCAGCCTACTCCTCGGGGGCACCGCCCAAGAGACCCAGTACTTC. It yields the protein CASSLLLGGTAQETQYF.

In its sample, this clonotype was seen a few times. The chain links TRBV16 to TRBJ2-7; 9 bases fit TRBD1. The germline V gene has CDR1 KGHSY and CDR2 FQNENV. With V trimmed by 0 bases and J by 4 bases, 1 base remained unmatched. The CDR3 consists of 14 residues. The CDR3 is CASSQSGTGYEQYF. The CDR3 DNA follows: TGTGCCAGCAGCCAATCAGGGACAGGGTACGAGCAGTACTTC.

This sequence joins TRBV5-5 and TRBJ2-7; 8 bases agree with TRBD1. The germline gives CDR1 SGHKS, CDR2 YYEKEE (reference sequence). J lost 5 bases, V lost 1 base, and 8 bases had no gene match. The CDR3 covers 15 residues. CDR3 protein: CASSLIGQGIDEQYF. For the CDR3, the DNA is TGTGCCAGCAGCTTGATCGGACAGGGAATCGACGAGCAGTACTTC.